This T cell receptor beta chain derives from a study of molecular identifiers for immune sequencing clone quantification. For the study at large: The replicates split RNA from approximately 20,000 or 100,000 naive CD8 cells five ways and sequenced four.

Naive CD8 T cells were FACS-sorted by CD8+CD4-CCR7+CD45RA+ markers. V dropped 4 bases and J dropped 4; count of bases not matched to a gene: 10. Germline CDR1 is LNHDA and CDR2 is SQIVND (reference sequence). CDR3 length: 16 residues. Only a few counts were recorded for this clonotype. Its antigen remains unknown. Study-wide points: Clone sizes that are highly expanded could be underestimated when identical TCR molecules share a barcode.

TCRdb re-called the PCR reads through MiXCR, storing one row per CDR3 protein. The table shows about 320,000 distinct CDR3 sequences, with about a fifth occurring only once. This TCR derives from a human donor in good health. Some libraries in this study had Jurkat cell RNA spiked in. This chain connects TRBV19 to TRBJ2-3, with TRBD2 matching over 8 bases. Sequenced: naive CD8+ T cells from blood, with Jurkat cell RNA spiked in. Subset denoted: FACS-sorted CD8+CD4-CCR7+CD45RA+ naive T cells. The CDR3, as DNA: TGTGCCAGTAGTACCGGGACTAGAGGGGCGGCAGATACGCAGTATTTT. Translating it yields CASSTGTRGAADTQYF.